This paragraph covers one TCR beta chain sequence. The V and J ends lost 1 base and 5 bases respectively, with 15 bases between them. CDR1 and CDR2 from the germline V gene are SGHVS and FQNEAQ. The CDR3 totals 15 residues. Here immunoSEQ multiplex PCR was the method, and the copy in TCRdb shows in-frame clones only, minus some. The table lists approximately 65,000 clones, about 86% of them singletons, with approximately 4.2% in the top ten. This sample stems from a study of blood T cell repertoires in COVID-19. Study in general: In each case, the material was cDNA or gDNA derived from T cells, B-cell-depleted T cells, or PBMCs.

The chain employs TRBV7-8 and TRBJ2-7; tentatively, D is TRBD2 (5 bases). The sequenced sample was peripheral blood. This sequence was found in a man aged 50 to 60 with acute or convalescent COVID-19. CDR3 in amino acids: CASSLDPGGVHEQYF. The CDR3 region has the DNA TGTGCCAGCAGCTTAGATCCAGGAGGAGTCCACGAGCAGTACTTC. Full variable domain (missing parts from reference TRBV7-8 and TRBJ2-7): GAGVSQSPRYKVAKRGQDVALRCDPISGHVSLFWYQQALGQGPEFLTYFQNEAQLDKSGLPSDRFFAERPEGSVSTLKIQRTQQEDSAVYLCASSLDPGGVHEQYFGPGTRLTVT.